The 30 T cell receptor beta chains in this list originate from one sample, sequenced in a study of response to subunit inactivated influenza vaccine. TCRdb redid the calling of the RT-PCR reads with MiXCR, one entry per CDR3 protein. The data show about 650,000 distinct CDR3 sequences, 13% to 15% seen once. The sequenced sample was PBMCs from blood, obtained about 14 days before vaccination. The source is a man aged 45 to 65 who received an inactivated influenza vaccine.

This clonotype was detected only a few times. This chain joins TRBV24-1 and TRBJ2-3; no clear D. Trimming shortened V by 7 bases and J by 4 bases, and 17 bases separated the two germline ends. The CDR3 spans 15 residues. Germline assignment: CDR1 KGHDR and CDR2 SFDVKD. The CDR3 DNA follows: TGTGCCACCAGCCCAGCCAGGATTGGCGCAGATACGCAGTATTTT. Its translation is CATSPARIGADTQYF.

This clonotype was seen more than once but under ten times. The chain uses TRBV20-1 and TRBJ2-5; 7 bases agree with TRBD1. CDR3 length: 15 amino acids. The V gene's germline CDR1 is DFQATT and CDR2 SNEGSKA (reference sequence). With 0 bases clipped from V and 5 bases from J, the junction kept 9 bases outside the gene matches. This chain's CDR3 is CSARDLRGRVETQYF. CDR3 DNA: TGCAGTGCTAGAGATCTTAGGGGGCGGGTTGAGACCCAGTACTTC.

This clonotype was seen a handful of times. V is TRBV4-3 and J is TRBJ2-7, with D possibly matching TRBD1 (6 bases). This CDR3 has 14 amino acids. CDR1 and CDR2 from the germline V gene are LGHNA and YSLEER. Trimming took off 0 bases at V and 6 bases at J, with 12 bases between the two ends. CDR3 loop: CASSQDHGTTEQYF. In nucleotides, the CDR3 is TGCGCCAGCAGCCAAGATCACGGGACAACCGAGCAGTACTTC.

This clonotype was detected once. This sequence joins TRBV5-6 and TRBJ2-3, with 11 bases lining up with TRBD1. The germline CDR1 and CDR2 sequences are SGHDT and YYEEEE. V lost 2 bases and J lost 5; bases outside the gene matches: 7. This CDR3 contains 16 residues. For the CDR3, the DNA is TGTGCCAGCAGCTTAACCGGGACAGGGGGAAGAGATACGCAGTATTTT. This translates into CASSLTGTGGRDTQYF.

The table lists this clonotype with a few counts. V and J are TRBV12-5 and TRBJ1-2; no clear D gene. V lost 5 bases and J lost 4, with 14 bases in between. CDR1 LGHNT and CDR2 FRNRAP come from the germline V gene. The CDR3 spans 14 residues. The CDR3 region has the DNA TGTGCTAGTGGTACCCCTGGGAGCTCCTATGGCTACACCTTC. It is translated as CASGTPGSSYGYTF.

The rearrangement joins TRBV7-2 to TRBJ2-7, with D perhaps matching TRBD2 (5 bases). Trimming removed 3 bases at V and 3 bases at J, with 15 bases between. This CDR3 has 15 amino acids. CDR1 and CDR2 (germline): SGHTA, FQGNSA. The CDR3 region has the DNA TGTGCCAGCAGCTTGGAGGACGGTTACCTCTACGAGCAGTACTTC. Its protein product is CASSLEDGYLYEQYF. The entire variable domain, with the rest obtained from reference TRBV7-2 and TRBJ2-7, is as follows: GAGVSQSPSNKVTEKGKDVELRCDPISGHTALYWYRQSLGQGLEFLIYFQGNSAPDKSGLPSDRFSAERTGGSVSTLTIQRTQQEDSAVYLCASSLEDGYLYEQYFGPGTRLTVT.

The rearrangement uses TRBV7-8 and TRBJ1-2; tentatively, D is TRBD1 (5 bases). From germline, CDR1 is SGHVS and CDR2 FQNEAQ. V was clipped by 1 base and J by 6 bases, with 15 bases between them. CDR3 length: 15 residues. CDR3 region: CASSLVLGGEDGYTF. In DNA form, the CDR3 reads TGTGCCAGCAGCTTAGTCCTGGGGGGAGAGGATGGCTACACCTTC.

This clonotype was recorded a few times. This chain links TRBV6-2 or TRBV6-3 with TRBJ2-6; D possibly matches TRBD1 or TRBD2 (5 bases each). Looked up from germline, CDR1 is MNHEY and CDR2 is SVGEGT. This CDR3 spans 17 amino acids. Trimming left V 6 bases short and J 0 bases short, with 15 bases between. The CDR3 reads CASSDRDGYSGANVLTF. The CDR3 DNA sequence: TGTGCCAGCAGCGACCGGGACGGATACTCTGGGGCCAACGTCCTGACTTTC.

The V gene is TRBV21-1, the J gene TRBJ2-3; the table's TRBD2 call for D was not verified on the DNA. TRBV21-1 is classified as a pseudogene. The CDR3 is 18 amino acids. The DNA of the CDR3 is TGTGCCAGCAGCAAAGCGTCTAGCGGGGGGAAGGCCACAGATACGCAGTATTTT. This codes for CASSKASSGGKATDTQYF.

This clonotype was seen repeatedly, ten times or more. The chain links TRBV5-1 to TRBJ2-3; TRBD1 matches 8 bases. The germline V gene has CDR1 SGHRS and CDR2 YFSETQ. This CDR3 region has 15 residues. The V gene end was trimmed by 0 bases and the J gene end by 8 bases; junction bases not matched to a gene: 8. The CDR3 DNA reads as TGCGCCAGCAGCTTGGGGCGGACAGGGAGTGGTACGCAGTATTTT. This encodes CASSLGRTGSGTQYF.

This clonotype came up a few times. The chain has TRBV4-3 and TRBJ1-2, with TRBD1 as a possible D gene (5 bases). V dropped 0 bases and J dropped 4 bases, with 15 bases sitting between them. The CDR3 extends over 16 amino acids. Germline V gene data show CDR1 as LGHNA and CDR2 as YSLEER. The CDR3 reads CASSQEGAGDFYGYTF. CDR3 coding DNA: TGCGCCAGCAGCCAAGAAGGGGCAGGTGATTTCTATGGCTACACCTTC.

This clonotype was seen more than once but under ten times. This chain links TRBV10-2 with TRBJ2-3, with 9 bases that match TRBD2. From germline, CDR1 is WSHSY and CDR2 SAAADI. With V trimmed by 0 bases and J by 3 bases, 10 bases remained unmatched. This CDR3 contains 18 residues. For the CDR3, the DNA is TGCGCCAGCAGTGAGTCTGGGCTAGCGGGACTGTGGACAGATACGCAGTATTTT. Residues: CASSESGLAGLWTDTQYF.

The genes are TRBV9 and TRBJ1-2; 9 bases match TRBD1. There are 15 residues in the CDR3. Germline trimming cut 4 bases from V and 3 bases from J; bases unmatched to any gene: 7. The germline V gene has CDR1 SGDLS and CDR2 YYNGEE. This CDR3 is CASSQPDRGDYGYTF. CDR3 DNA sequence: TGTGCCAGCAGCCAACCAGACAGGGGGGACTATGGCTACACCTTC. The full variable domain, rest sourced from reference TRBV9 and TRBJ1-2, is DSGVTQTPKHLITATGQRVTLRCSPRSGDLSVYWYQQSLDQGLQFLIQYYNGEERAKGNILERFSAQQFPDLHSELNLSSLELGDSALYFCASSQPDRGDYGYTFGSGTRLTVV.

The chain recombines TRBV4-3 with TRBJ1-4; D call uncertain. This CDR3 comprises 14 residues. CDR1 and CDR2 from the germline V gene are LGHNA and YSLEER. V was pared by 0 bases and J by 4 bases, with 6 bases between. The CDR3 here is CASSQDPLNEKLFF. The CDR3 coding sequence is TGCGCCAGCAGCCAAGATCCACTTAATGAAAAACTGTTTTTT.

V is TRBV6-2 or TRBV6-3 and J is TRBJ2-1; perhaps TRBD2 as D (5 bases). V lost 7 bases, J lost 0 bases, and 16 bases lay in between. This CDR3 contains 16 residues. Germline V gene data show CDR1 as MNHEY and CDR2 as SVGEGT. CDR3 sequence: CASTVATTSSYNEQFF. The CDR3 DNA reads as TGTGCCAGCACAGTGGCGACTACTAGCTCCTACAATGAGCAGTTCTTC.

CDR3 sequence reads: CASSQDMASGRAKQYF. The CDR3 DNA follows: TGTGCCAGCAGCCAAGATATGGCTAGCGGGAGGGCGAAGCAGTACTTC. V and J are TRBV4-2 and TRBJ2-7; TRBD2 aligns across 12 bases. CDR3 length: 16 amino acids. V was pared by 0 bases and J by 8 bases, with 8 bases of the junction left unmatched. CDR1 is LGHNA and CDR2 is YNFKEQ in the germline V gene.

This chain links TRBV30 with TRBJ2-7; 7 bases align to TRBD1. The germline CDR1 and CDR2 sequences are GTSNPN and SVGIG (reference sequence). The CDR3 is made up of 13 amino acids. V shed 4 bases, J shed 0 bases, and the junction held 3 bases outside the gene matches. CDR3 in DNA: TGTGCCTGGAACCCAGGGGGCTCCTACGAGCAGTACTTC. Protein product: CAWNPGGSYEQYF. The full variable domain, rest sourced from reference TRBV30 and TRBJ2-7, is SQTIHQWPATLVQPVGSPLSLECTVEGTSNPNLYWYRQAAGRGLQLLFYSVGIGQISSEVPQNLSASRPQDRQFILSSKKLLLSDSGFYLCAWNPGGSYEQYFGPGTRLTVT.

This clonotype was counted ten times or more. The genes are TRBV28 and TRBJ1-4; possible D gene TRBD1, 5 bases. CDR3 length: 15 amino acids. Trimming stripped 6 bases from V and 2 bases from J, with 13 bases between. Germline V gene data show CDR1 as MDHEN and CDR2 as SYDVKM. CDR3 bases: TGTGCCAGCAGCTGGCACGGGGGTACTAATGAAAAACTGTTTTTT. It is translated as CASSWHGGTNEKLFF.

The chain recombines TRBV25-1 with TRBJ2-5; D possibly matches TRBD1 or TRBD2 (7 bases each). Germline CDR1 reads MGHDK; CDR2 reads SYGVNS. CDR3 length: 16 amino acids. With 0 bases removed from V and 5 bases from J, the gap between germline ends came to 16 bases. Written as DNA, the CDR3 is TGTGCCAGCAGTGAATACTTCAGGGGGGGCGACGAGACCCAGTACTTC. Encoded protein: CASSEYFRGGDETQYF. Together with reference TRBV25-1 and TRBJ2-5, the CDR3 gives the full variable domain: EADIYQTPRYLVIGTGKKITLECSQTMGHDKMYWYQQDPGMELHLIHYSYGVNSTEKGDLSSESTVSRIRTEHFPLTLESARPSHTSQYLCASSEYFRGGDETQYFGPGTRLLVL.

This clonotype was counted a few times. Possible read error: a much larger clone is one base away. The chain has TRBV3-1 and TRBJ2-7; 10 bases align to TRBD2. Germline V CDR1 and CDR2: LGHDT, YNNKEL (reference sequence). The CDR3 totals 14 residues. Trimming at V came to 4 bases and at J to 2 bases, leaving 2 bases not matched to a gene. CDR3 bases: TGTGCCAGCAGCCGTAGCGGGAGGACCTACGAGCAGTACTTC. This sequence encodes CASSRSGRTYEQYF.

A few counts support this clonotype. This sequence joins TRBV2 and TRBJ2-7; 9 nucleotides match TRBD2. Trimming cost V 1 base and J 6 bases; bases outside gene matches: 4. The CDR3 covers 14 residues. Germline V gives CDR1 SNHLY, CDR2 FYNNEI. The CDR3 reads CASSEGLAGSEQYF. The DNA of the CDR3 is TGTGCCAGCAGTGAAGGTCTAGCGGGGAGCGAGCAGTACTTC.

CDR3 coding DNA: TGTGCCAGCAGCTTAGTTTTGGGGCCGAGCTCCTACAATGAGCAGTTCTTC. Protein: CASSLVLGPSSYNEQFF. The chain uses TRBV7-8 and TRBJ2-1, with TRBD1 as a possible D gene (5 bases). The CDR3 spans 17 residues. V shed 1 base and J shed 0 bases, with 13 bases lying between them. Germline CDR1 reads SGHVS; CDR2 reads FQNEAQ.

J is TRBJ2-1 and V is TRBV18, with D unclear. The V end lost 3 bases, the J end lost 3 bases, and 12 bases lay between the germline ends. CDR1 is KGHSH, CDR2 LQKENI, per germline. CDR3 length: 15 amino acids. The CDR3 protein is CASSPRESHYNEQFF. CDR3 DNA: TGTGCCAGCTCACCCCGAGAGAGTCACTACAATGAGCAGTTCTTC.

The sample holds many counts of this clonotype. The chain combines TRBV9 with TRBJ2-3; 8 bases fit TRBD2. J was trimmed by 6 bases and V by 4 bases; bases with no gene match: 7. CDR1 is SGDLS, CDR2 YYNGEE, per germline. The CDR3 loop spans 14 amino acids. CDR3 residues: CASSPAGAGDTQYF. The CDR3 DNA sequence: TGTGCCAGCAGCCCAGCGGGGGCAGGGGATACGCAGTATTTT.

The chain recombines TRBV5-5 with TRBJ2-1; D perhaps matches TRBD1 (6 bases). In germline, CDR1 is SGHKS, CDR2 YYEKEE (reference sequence). The length of the CDR3 is 16 residues. Trimming took 5 bases from V and 2 from J, leaving 17 bases between them. CDR3 protein: CASRTDSLPPYNEQFF. The CDR3 region has the DNA TGTGCCAGCAGAACGGACAGCCTTCCCCCCTACAATGAGCAGTTCTTC.

This chain joins TRBV12-3 or TRBV12-4 and TRBJ2-3; no reliable D call. The length of the CDR3 is 18 residues. V was clipped by 5 bases and J by 0 bases, with 21 bases between them. The chain's CDR3 is CASSPRGRTIPSTDTQYF. The CDR3 DNA is TGTGCCAGCAGTCCCCGTGGGCGAACGATTCCAAGCACAGATACGCAGTATTTT.

The table lists this clonotype with a few counts. The chain links TRBV29-1 to TRBJ2-7; 7 bases fit TRBD1. V lost 2 bases to trimming and J lost 1 base; unmatched junction nucleotides: 11. This CDR3 contains 16 residues. Looked up from germline, CDR1 is SQVTM and CDR2 is ANQGSEA. CDR3 DNA sequence: TGCAGCGTTGAATGGAGGCGCAGGGGGAATTCCTACGAGCAGTACTTC. This translates into CSVEWRRRGNSYEQYF.

This clonotype showed up just a few times. This rearrangement joins TRBV6-2 or TRBV6-3 to TRBJ2-7; D call uncertain. V was pared by 1 base and J by 2 bases, with 9 bases between. CDR3 length equals 14 residues. The V gene's germline CDR1 is MNHEY and CDR2 SVGEGT. CDR3 in amino acids: CASSYLRVAYEQYF. The CDR3 DNA follows: TGTGCCAGCAGTTACTTAAGGGTCGCCTACGAGCAGTACTTC.

The V call is TRBV6-2 or TRBV6-3, the J call TRBJ2-5; TRBD2 matches 9 bases. The CDR3 is made up of 16 amino acids. Germline-derived CDR1 and CDR2 are MNHEY and SVGEGT. With V trimmed by 0 bases and J by 2 bases, 4 bases remained unmatched. As DNA, the CDR3 is TGTGCCAGCAGTTACTCTCTAGCGGGGAGACAAGAGACCCAGTACTTC. Its protein product is CASSYSLAGRQETQYF.

The chain is built from TRBV6-5 and TRBJ2-7; no firm D call. The V end was cut by 2 bases, the J end by 0 bases, with 11 bases between. The V gene's germline CDR1 is MNHEY and CDR2 SVGAGI. The CDR3 runs to 15 residues. CDR3 coding DNA: TGTGCCAGCAGTTACCGCAGCTCGGCCTCCTACGAGCAGTACTTC. This gives the protein CASSYRSSASYEQYF.